This passage covers 9 T cell receptor beta chains from one sample sequenced in a study of T cell repertoires in cytomegalovirus infection. TCRdb fed the reads into MiXCR, producing one record per CDR3 protein. The profile covers 250,000 to 300,000 distinct CDR3 sequences, with under 30% appearing a single time and over 11% taken by the ten largest. The sample taken for sequencing was PBMCs. These receptors were collected from a human donor in good health (CMV status not recorded). Some clones in this sample may be carry-over from other donors' samples.

This clonotype was seen a handful of times. The V call is TRBV5-1, the J call TRBJ1-5; tentative D call: TRBD1 (5 bases). V gave up 5 bases and J gave up 2 bases, with 14 bases separating them. Germline-derived CDR1 and CDR2 are SGHRS and YFSETQ. This CDR3 has 15 amino acids. For the CDR3, the DNA is TGCGCCAGCAGTCCCTCCCCACAGGGCAATCAGCCCCAGCATTTT. It yields the protein CASSPSPQGNQPQHF.

The CDR3 is CASSPTGGNYEQYF. CDR3 DNA: TGTGCCAGTAGTCCTACAGGGGGCAACTACGAGCAGTACTTC. The chain couples TRBV19 to TRBJ2-7; 9 bases line up with TRBD1. From germline, CDR1 is LNHDA and CDR2 SQIVND (reference sequence). This CDR3 contains 14 residues. The ends lost 5 bases at V and 3 bases at J; junction bases unmatched: 5.

This clonotype was counted only a few times. The chain links TRBV7-9 to TRBJ2-5; TRBD2 matches 12 bases. The CDR3 sequence is 16 residues long. V lost 4 bases and J lost 2; bases outside the gene matches: 5. Germline values: CDR1 SEHNR, CDR2 FQNEAQ (reference sequence). This CDR3 reads CASSSRGTSGQETQYF. In DNA form, the CDR3 reads TGTGCCAGCAGCTCGCGGGGGACTAGCGGGCAAGAGACCCAGTACTTC.

This clonotype was counted at least ten times. The chain recombines TRBV7-2 with TRBJ2-1; 9 bases agree with TRBD2. The CDR3 contains 15 residues. With V trimmed by 2 bases and J by 4 bases, 3 bases remained unmatched. Looked up from germline, CDR1 is SGHTA and CDR2 is FQGNSA. The CDR3 spells CASSLRLAGYNEQFF. The DNA for the CDR3 is TGTGCCAGCAGCTTAAGGCTAGCGGGGTACAATGAGCAGTTCTTC. The variable domain in full, with the rest retrieved from reference TRBV7-2 and TRBJ2-1, is GAGVSQSPSNKVTEKGKDVELRCDPISGHTALYWYRQSLGQGLEFLIYFQGNSAPDKSGLPSDRFSAERTGGSVSTLTIQRTQQEDSAVYLCASSLRLAGYNEQFFGPGTRLTVL.

This clonotype was observed a few times. The V and J genes are TRBV6-1 and TRBJ2-5; D ambiguous. Per the germline V gene, CDR1 is MNHNS and CDR2 is SASEGT. Trimming left V 3 bases short and J 2 bases short, with 13 bases between. The CDR3 extends over 15 amino acids. CDR3 loop: CASSDPAAPQETQYF. The DNA for the CDR3 is TGTGCCAGCAGTGATCCTGCGGCTCCTCAAGAGACCCAGTACTTC.

The V call is TRBV20-1, the J call TRBJ2-5, with unresolved D. V was pared by 2 bases and J by 2 bases, with 12 bases between. Germline CDR1 and CDR2: DFQATT and SNEGSKA (reference sequence). This CDR3 has 14 residues. The DNA for the CDR3 is TGCAGTGCTAGACCACAAGTGCAGCAAGAGACCCAGTACTTC. Translated, it gives CSARPQVQQETQYF.

This chain connects TRBV20-1 to TRBJ2-5, with D perhaps matching TRBD1 or TRBD2 (7 bases each). Germline CDR1 is DFQATT and CDR2 is SNEGSKA (reference sequence). Trimming took 0 bases from V and 5 from J, leaving 13 bases between them. This CDR3 has 14 amino acids. The CDR3 region has the DNA TGCAGTGCTAGAGATGTCAGGGGGGGGGAGACCCAGTACTTC. It yields the protein CSARDVRGGETQYF.

The V gene is TRBV15, the J gene TRBJ2-7; 10 nucleotides agree with TRBD1. The trim removed 6 bases at V and 3 bases at J, leaving 5 bases unmatched. The CDR3 runs to 14 residues. Germline V CDR1 and CDR2: LNHNV, YYDKDF (reference sequence). The CDR3 bases are TGTGCCACCAGTAAACGGGACAGGGGCTACGAGCAGTACTTC. This sequence encodes CATSKRDRGYEQYF.

This clonotype was detected ten times or more. The gene calls are TRBV7-2 and TRBJ2-7, with 10 nucleotides matching TRBD1. Germline CDR1 SGHTA, CDR2 FQGNSA. The CDR3 runs 15 residues. The trim removed 6 bases at V and 2 bases at J, leaving 7 bases unmatched. The CDR3 DNA follows: TGTGCCAGCAGGCACGGGGGGACAGGGGCCTACGAGCAGTACTTC. The encoded protein is CASRHGGTGAYEQYF.